The 9 T cell receptor beta chains in this list originate from one sample, sequenced in a study of T cell responses to AZD1222 COVID-19 vaccine. Assay: immunoSEQ multiplex PCR; the TCRdb copy retains only in-frame clones and omits some. This table holds some 180,000 clones, approximately 92% found once. The material was peripheral blood, obtained on day 0 of AZD1222 vaccination. Receptor source: an adult in good health.

The chain uses TRBV7-8 and TRBJ1-2; no clear D. Germline lookup yields CDR1 SGHVS and CDR2 FQNEAQ. There are 18 residues in the CDR3. Trimming left V 0 bases short and J 4 bases short, with 21 bases between. The CDR3 nucleotides are TGTGCCAGCAGCTTAGCGAGTGGCCCGAAGGACGGAAGCTATGGCTACACCTTC. Protein: CASSLASGPKDGSYGYTF.

V gene TRBV5-3 combines with J gene TRBJ1-6; D gene unclear. TRBV5-3 is flagged as an ORF with uncertain function. This CDR3 is built from 15 residues. V shed 5 bases and J shed 5 bases, with 14 bases lying between them. Here the CDR3 reads CARRMSRTHNSPLHF. The CDR3 bases are TGTGCCAGAAGAATGTCCAGGACCCATAATTCACCCCTCCACTTT.

This chain joins TRBV5-6 and TRBJ1-1, with TRBD1 identical over 7 bases. J gave up 4 bases and V 0 bases, and 9 bases lay outside the gene matches. The CDR3 extends over 16 amino acids. The germline CDR1 and CDR2 sequences are SGHDT and YYEEEE. This CDR3 is CASSLEGGRPVTEAFF. CDR3 in DNA: TGTGCCAGCAGCTTGGAAGGGGGCAGGCCGGTCACTGAAGCTTTCTTT.

The rearrangement joins TRBV4-1 to TRBJ2-1; D not certain. Germline lookup yields CDR1 MGHRA and CDR2 YSYEKL. The CDR3 has 12 amino acids. The V and J ends lost 1 base and 6 bases respectively, with 4 bases between them. The CDR3 loop reads CASSQGSNEQFF. Written as DNA, the CDR3 is TGCGCCAGCAGCCAAGGCAGCAATGAGCAGTTCTTC.

This clone was counted only a few times. This sequence joins TRBV4-2 and TRBJ1-2, with D perhaps matching TRBD1 (5 bases). Germline V gene data show CDR1 as LGHNA and CDR2 as YNFKEQ. The V gene lost 1 base and the J gene lost 3 bases, with 18 bases spanning the gap. This CDR3 region has 17 residues. The CDR3 nucleotides are TGTGCCAGCAGCCAAGTAGTGGGGGATTTGAGGGACTATGGCTACACCTTC. Its protein is CASSQVVGDLRDYGYTF.

The J gene is TRBJ1-2, the V gene TRBV3-1 (or the pseudogene TRBV3-2); possible D gene TRBD1, 6 bases. V shed 3 bases and J shed 2 bases, with 10 bases lying between them. The CDR3 contains 14 residues. Per the germline V gene, CDR1 is LGHDT and CDR2 is YNNKEL (reference sequence). The chain's CDR3 is CASSQSGVNYGYTF. The DNA of the CDR3 is TGTGCCAGCAGCCAGTCAGGGGTAAACTATGGCTACACCTTC.

The chain couples TRBV7-3 to TRBJ2-3; no definite D call. The CDR3 sequence is 13 residues long. CDR1 is SGHTA, CDR2 FQGTGA, per germline. V was pared by 8 bases and J by 0 bases, with 9 bases between. The CDR3 reads CASGGASTDTQYF. The CDR3 coding sequence is TGTGCCAGCGGCGGTGCTAGCACAGATACGCAGTATTTT.

Here the CDR3 reads CASSPPTDTQYF. The CDR3 bases are TGTGCCAGCTCACCACCCACAGATACGCAGTATTTT. The V and J genes are TRBV18 and TRBJ2-3; unclear D gene. Trimming removed 0 bases at V and 2 bases at J, with 0 bases between. Germline V CDR1 and CDR2: KGHSH, LQKENI. The CDR3 totals 12 residues.

The chain links TRBV7-2 to TRBJ2-3; the D gene could be TRBD1 or TRBD2 (5 bases each). The CDR3 is 16 amino acids. Germline V gene data show CDR1 as SGHTA and CDR2 as FQGNSA. V was pared by 0 bases and J by 8 bases, with 18 bases between. The CDR3 DNA sequence: TGTGCCAGCAGCTTAGCCGACAGAGGGGCCCAGGGTACGCAGTATTTT. Residues: CASSLADRGAQGTQYF.